The 5 T cell receptor beta chains below were found in one sample sequenced in a study of blood T cell repertoires in COVID-19. Repertoires were generated with immunoSEQ multiplex PCR, while TCRdb's copy carries only in-frame clones and drops some. The sample lists about 130,000 clones; about 93% were seen once. The sequenced sample was peripheral blood. These receptors all stem from a man aged 50-60 years with COVID-19, enrolled during active disease.

A word on this clone: This specimen includes other DNA sequences encoding the same CDR3. DNA of the CDR3: TGCGCCAGCAGCTTGGACAGGGGCGGGGAGCTGTTTTTT. It specifies CASSLDRGGELFF. The chain combines TRBV5-1 with TRBJ2-2, with 7 bases fitting TRBD1. The CDR3 contains 13 residues. The ends lost 0 bases at V and 7 bases at J; junction bases unmatched: 0. Germline V CDR1 and CDR2: SGHRS, YFSETQ.

The chain links TRBV5-6 to TRBJ1-2; D is perhaps TRBD1 (5 bases). Per the germline V gene, CDR1 is SGHDT and CDR2 is YYEEEE. Deletions cut 0 bases from V and 2 bases from J, with 11 bases between. This CDR3 spans 15 amino acids. The CDR3 sequence is CASSLAAGPNYGYTF. Here the CDR3 DNA reads TGTGCCAGCAGCTTGGCGGCAGGGCCAAACTATGGCTACACCTTC.

The chain joins TRBV4-2 to TRBJ2-5; 8 bases are a match to TRBD2. V was clipped by 3 bases and J by 2 bases; unmatched bases: 5. The CDR3 length is 15 residues. Germline assignment: CDR1 LGHNA and CDR2 YNFKEQ. This CDR3 is CASSQLGLAQETQYF. As DNA, the CDR3 is TGTGCCAGCAGCCAGCTAGGACTAGCTCAAGAGACCCAGTACTTC.

The rearrangement uses TRBV5-1 and TRBJ2-2, with 7 positions matching TRBD1. The CDR3 is made up of 16 amino acids. Losses at the gene ends were 2 bases for V and 3 bases for J; bases not matched to a gene: 7. Per the germline V gene, CDR1 is SGHRS and CDR2 is YFSETQ. The CDR3 protein is CASSFRRTGDTGELFF. The CDR3 DNA sequence: TGCGCCAGCAGCTTTAGAAGGACAGGAGACACCGGGGAGCTGTTTTTT. The whole variable domain, remainder taken from reference TRBV5-1 and TRBJ2-2, is KAGVTQTPRYLIKTRGQQVTLSCSPISGHRSVSWYQQTPGQGLQFLFEYFSETQRNKGNFPGRFSGRQFSNSRSEMNVSTLELGDSALYLCASSFRRTGDTGELFFGEGSRLTVL.

V is TRBV28 and J is TRBJ1-3; D perhaps matches TRBD1 (6 bases). Germline V gives CDR1 MDHEN, CDR2 SYDVKM. The CDR3 runs to 14 residues. V lost 10 bases and J lost 1, with 14 bases in between. The CDR3 spells CATRTTGSGNTIYF. In DNA form, the CDR3 reads TGTGCCACCAGAACTACAGGGTCTGGAAACACCATATATTTT.